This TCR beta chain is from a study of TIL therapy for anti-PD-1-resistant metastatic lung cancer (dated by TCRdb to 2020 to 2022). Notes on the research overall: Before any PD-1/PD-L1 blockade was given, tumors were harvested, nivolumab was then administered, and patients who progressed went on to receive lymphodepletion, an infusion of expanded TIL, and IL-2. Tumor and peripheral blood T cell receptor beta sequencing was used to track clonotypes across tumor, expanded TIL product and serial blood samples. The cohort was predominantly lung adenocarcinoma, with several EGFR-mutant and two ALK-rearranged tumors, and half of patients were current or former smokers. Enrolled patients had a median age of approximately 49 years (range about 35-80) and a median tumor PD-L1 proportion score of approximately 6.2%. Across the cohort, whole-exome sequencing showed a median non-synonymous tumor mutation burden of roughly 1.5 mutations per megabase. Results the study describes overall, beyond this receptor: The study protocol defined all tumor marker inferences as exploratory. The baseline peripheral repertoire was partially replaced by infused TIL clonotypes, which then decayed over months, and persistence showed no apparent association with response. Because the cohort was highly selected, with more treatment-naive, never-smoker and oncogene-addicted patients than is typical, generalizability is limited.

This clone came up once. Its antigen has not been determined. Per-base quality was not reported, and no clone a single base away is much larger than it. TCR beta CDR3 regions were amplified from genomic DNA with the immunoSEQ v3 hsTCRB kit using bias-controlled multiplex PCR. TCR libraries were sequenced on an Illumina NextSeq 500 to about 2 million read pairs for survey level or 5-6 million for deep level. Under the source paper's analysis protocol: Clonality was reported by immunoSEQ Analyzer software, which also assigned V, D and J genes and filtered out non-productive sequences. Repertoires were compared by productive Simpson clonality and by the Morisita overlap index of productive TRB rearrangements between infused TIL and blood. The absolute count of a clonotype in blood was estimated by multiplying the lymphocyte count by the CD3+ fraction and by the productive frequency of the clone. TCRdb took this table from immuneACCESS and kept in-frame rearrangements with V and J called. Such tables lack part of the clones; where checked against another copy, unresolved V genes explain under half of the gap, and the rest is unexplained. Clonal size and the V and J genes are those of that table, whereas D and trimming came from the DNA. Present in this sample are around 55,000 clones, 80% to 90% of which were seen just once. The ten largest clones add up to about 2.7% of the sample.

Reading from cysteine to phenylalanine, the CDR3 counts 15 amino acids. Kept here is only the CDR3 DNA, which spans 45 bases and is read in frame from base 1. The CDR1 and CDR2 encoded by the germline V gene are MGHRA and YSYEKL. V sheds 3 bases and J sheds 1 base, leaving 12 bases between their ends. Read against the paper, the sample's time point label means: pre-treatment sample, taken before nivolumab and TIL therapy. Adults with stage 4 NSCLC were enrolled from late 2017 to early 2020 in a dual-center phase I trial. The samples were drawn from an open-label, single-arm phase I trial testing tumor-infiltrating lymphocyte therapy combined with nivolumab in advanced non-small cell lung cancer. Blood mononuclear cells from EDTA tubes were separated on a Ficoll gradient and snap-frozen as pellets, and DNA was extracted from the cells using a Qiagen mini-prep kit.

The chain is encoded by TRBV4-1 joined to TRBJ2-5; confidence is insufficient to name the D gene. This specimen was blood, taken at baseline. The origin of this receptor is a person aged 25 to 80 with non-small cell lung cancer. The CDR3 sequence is CASSQGLATQETQYF. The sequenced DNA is TGCGCCAGCAGCCAGGGTTTAGCCACCCAAGAGACCCAGTACTTC.